The rows below give T cell receptor beta chains drawn from one sample of a study of cytomegalovirus exposure and HLA in healthy donors. The repertoire was sequenced with immunoSEQ multiplex PCR; TCRdb's copy has only in-frame clones and lacks some. The table lists hundreds of thousands of clones, roughly 87% of them singletons, with approximately 2% in the top ten. Sample: PBMCs. These TCRs come from a young woman in good health and CMV-seropositive. The CDR3 runs from the conserved cysteine through the conserved F or W. The D gene is left open where the match is weak. Clone size appears in some rows only: once, few, many, or a class for an expanded clone.

v_call: TRBV2; clone_size: .; d_call: .; j_call: TRBJ2-7; cdr3_aa: CASSLTGSSYEQYF; cdr3_nt: TGTGCCAGCAGCCTGACAGGCAGCTCCTACGAGCAGTACTTC
v_call: TRBV28; clone_size: .; d_call: .; j_call: TRBJ1-2; cdr3_aa: CASTKPQGGGYGYTF; cdr3_nt: TGTGCCAGCACCAAGCCACAGGGCGGTGGCTATGGCTACACCTTC
v_call: TRBV7-8; clone_size: .; d_call: .; j_call: TRBJ1-1; cdr3_aa: CASSLARGNTEAFF; cdr3_nt: TGTGCCAGCAGCTTAGCTAGGGGGAACACTGAAGCTTTCTTT
v_call: TRBV27; clone_size: .; d_call: .; j_call: TRBJ2-7; cdr3_aa: CASSLLGAEQYF; cdr3_nt: TGTGCCAGCAGTTTATTAGGGGCCGAGCAGTACTTC
v_call: TRBV5-1; clone_size: few; d_call: .; j_call: TRBJ2-7; cdr3_aa: CASSPLEAFYEQYF; cdr3_nt: TGCGCCAGCAGCCCCCTAGAGGCTTTCTACGAGCAGTACTTC
v_call: TRBV9; clone_size: .; d_call: .; j_call: TRBJ2-1; cdr3_aa: CASSLLATTYNEQFF; cdr3_nt: TGTGCCAGCAGCCTCCTAGCGACCACCTACAATGAGCAGTTCTTC
v_call: TRBV27; clone_size: .; d_call: .; j_call: TRBJ1-6; cdr3_aa: CASSALWGDNSPLHF; cdr3_nt: TGTGCCAGCAGTGCCCTTTGGGGGGATAATTCACCCCTCCACTTT
v_call: TRBV28; clone_size: .; d_call: .; j_call: TRBJ1-5; cdr3_aa: CASSVSYHQPQHF; cdr3_nt: TGTGCCAGCAGTGTCAGTTACCATCAGCCCCAGCATTTT
v_call: TRBV5-1; clone_size: .; d_call: TRBD1; j_call: TRBJ2-7; cdr3_aa: CASSEGQMTYEQYF; cdr3_nt: TGCGCCAGCAGCGAGGGACAGATGACCTACGAGCAGTACTTC
v_call: TRBV29-1; clone_size: .; d_call: .; j_call: TRBJ2-1; cdr3_aa: CSVVYLYNEQFF; cdr3_nt: TGCAGCGTTGTATACCTATACAATGAGCAGTTCTTC
v_call: TRBV9; clone_size: .; d_call: .; j_call: TRBJ1-3; cdr3_aa: CASSVGGVSGNTIYF; cdr3_nt: TGTGCCAGCAGCGTAGGTGGAGTTTCTGGAAACACCATATATTTT
v_call: TRBV29-1; clone_size: few; d_call: .; j_call: TRBJ1-1; cdr3_aa: CSVEAGQGHTEAFF; cdr3_nt: TGCAGCGTTGAAGCCGGACAAGGGCACACTGAAGCTTTCTTT
v_call: TRBV18; clone_size: .; d_call: .; j_call: TRBJ1-1; cdr3_aa: CASSPIDRNTEAFF; cdr3_nt: TGTGCCAGCTCACCGATAGACAGAAACACTGAAGCTTTCTTT
v_call: TRBV5-1; clone_size: .; d_call: TRBD1; j_call: TRBJ2-1; cdr3_aa: CASSLGDRYNEQFF; cdr3_nt: TGCGCCAGCAGCTTAGGGGACAGGTATAATGAGCAGTTCTTC
v_call: TRBV9; clone_size: .; d_call: .; j_call: TRBJ2-1; cdr3_aa: CASSVGASRNNEQFF; cdr3_nt: TGTGCCAGCAGCGTAGGGGCTAGCAGAAATAATGAGCAGTTCTTC
v_call: TRBV6-6; clone_size: .; d_call: .; j_call: TRBJ1-2; cdr3_aa: CASKVGGIYGYTF; cdr3_nt: TGTGCCAGCAAAGTAGGAGGGATCTATGGCTACACCTTC
v_call: TRBV4-1; clone_size: .; d_call: TRBD2; j_call: TRBJ2-7; cdr3_aa: CASTLQAGAGGYEQYF; cdr3_nt: TGCGCCAGCACCCTTCAGGCGGGAGCGGGAGGTTACGAGCAGTACTTC
v_call: TRBV4-1; clone_size: .; d_call: .; j_call: TRBJ1-4; cdr3_aa: CASSQQGRGNQKLFF; cdr3_nt: TGCGCCAGCAGCCAACAGGGACGGGGGAATCAAAAACTGTTTTTT
v_call: TRBV4-2; clone_size: .; d_call: .; j_call: TRBJ1-4; cdr3_aa: CASSPGQVNEKLFF; cdr3_nt: TGTGCCAGCAGCCCCGGCCAGGTCAATGAAAAACTGTTTTTT
v_call: TRBV6-5; clone_size: .; d_call: TRBD2; j_call: TRBJ2-5; cdr3_aa: CASSSLREGVGETQYF; cdr3_nt: TGTGCCAGCAGTTCTTTGCGGGAGGGAGTAGGGGAGACCCAGTACTTC
v_call: TRBV19; clone_size: once; d_call: .; j_call: TRBJ1-1; cdr3_aa: CASSIVFVPGLRNTEAFF; cdr3_nt: TGTGCCAGTAGTATAGTATTTGTCCCGGGACTAAGGAACACTGAAGCTTTCTTT
v_call: TRBV30; clone_size: .; d_call: TRBD2; j_call: TRBJ2-2; cdr3_aa: CAWSDGTTNTGELFF; cdr3_nt: TGTGCCTGGAGCGACGGGACTACCAACACCGGGGAGCTGTTTTTT
v_call: TRBV7-6; clone_size: .; d_call: .; j_call: TRBJ2-7; cdr3_aa: CASSLTPTTGEQYF; cdr3_nt: TGTGCCAGCAGCTTGACCCCTACTACTGGCGAGCAGTACTTC
v_call: TRBV19; clone_size: .; d_call: .; j_call: TRBJ2-7; cdr3_aa: CASSKAEPSYEQYF; cdr3_nt: TGTGCCAGTAGTAAGGCAGAGCCTAGTTACGAGCAGTACTTC
v_call: TRBV7-7; clone_size: .; d_call: TRBD1; j_call: TRBJ2-1; cdr3_aa: CASSLRRTGINEQFF; cdr3_nt: TGTGCCAGCAGCTTAAGGAGGACAGGGATAAATGAGCAGTTCTTC
v_call: TRBV6-5; clone_size: .; d_call: TRBD1; j_call: TRBJ2-7; cdr3_aa: CASSYGTGAYEQYF; cdr3_nt: TGTGCCAGCAGTTATGGGACAGGGGCCTACGAGCAGTACTTC
v_call: TRBV5-5; clone_size: .; d_call: .; j_call: TRBJ2-2; cdr3_aa: CASSFLPNTGELFF; cdr3_nt: TGTGCCAGCAGCTTCCTACCGAACACCGGGGAGCTGTTTTTT
v_call: TRBV6-1; clone_size: once; d_call: TRBD1; j_call: TRBJ1-3; cdr3_aa: CASDGGGQGYTIYF; cdr3_nt: TGTGCCAGCGACGGGGGGGGACAGGGTTACACCATATATTTT
v_call: TRBV4-1; clone_size: .; d_call: TRBD2; j_call: TRBJ2-1; cdr3_aa: CASSQEGETSGYNEQFF; cdr3_nt: TGCGCCAGCAGCCAAGAAGGGGAGACTAGCGGTTACAATGAGCAGTTCTTC
v_call: TRBV27; clone_size: .; d_call: .; j_call: TRBJ2-3; cdr3_aa: CASSLRNTDTQYF; cdr3_nt: TGTGCCAGCAGTCTCAGGAACACAGATACGCAGTATTTT
v_call: TRBV5-1; clone_size: .; d_call: .; j_call: TRBJ1-1; cdr3_aa: CASSKTGGRMNTEAFF; cdr3_nt: TGCGCCAGCAGCAAGACCGGGGGTCGCATGAACACTGAAGCTTTCTTT
v_call: TRBV19; clone_size: .; d_call: TRBD1; j_call: TRBJ1-5; cdr3_aa: CASTKGAHYSNQPQHF; cdr3_nt: TGTGCCAGTACGAAGGGGGCTCACTATAGCAATCAGCCCCAGCATTTT
v_call: TRBV12-2; clone_size: .; d_call: .; j_call: TRBJ1-5; cdr3_aa: CASRPLQGNSDQPQHF; cdr3_nt: TGTGCAAGTCGCCCACTGCAGGGAAACTCGGACCAGCCCCAGCATTTT
v_call: TRBV28; clone_size: .; d_call: .; j_call: TRBJ1-1; cdr3_aa: CASSFLTRGRTEAFF; cdr3_nt: TGTGCCAGCAGTTTCCTGACCCGGGGTCGCACTGAAGCTTTCTTT
v_call: TRBV4-1; clone_size: .; d_call: .; j_call: TRBJ2-7; cdr3_aa: CASSPSQSSATYEQYF; cdr3_nt: TGCGCCAGCAGCCCCTCGCAGAGCAGCGCTACCTACGAGCAGTACTTC
v_call: TRBV7-9; clone_size: .; d_call: TRBD1; j_call: TRBJ1-2; cdr3_aa: CASSPTDRGRGYGYTF; cdr3_nt: TGTGCCAGCAGCCCGACCGACAGGGGGCGCGGCTATGGCTACACCTTC
v_call: TRBV10-1; clone_size: .; d_call: .; j_call: TRBJ2-1; cdr3_aa: CASSLTLASQQFF; cdr3_nt: TGCGCCAGCAGTCTGACGCTAGCATCACAGCAGTTCTTC
v_call: TRBV2; clone_size: .; d_call: TRBD1; j_call: TRBJ2-2; cdr3_aa: CASNQETGGSGELFF; cdr3_nt: TGTGCCAGCAATCAAGAGACAGGGGGGTCCGGGGAGCTGTTTTTT
v_call: TRBV30; clone_size: .; d_call: .; j_call: TRBJ2-5; cdr3_aa: CAWSVTGSQTQYF; cdr3_nt: TGTGCCTGGAGTGTAACGGGGTCACAGACCCAGTACTTC
v_call: TRBV2; clone_size: .; d_call: .; j_call: TRBJ1-1; cdr3_aa: CASSAPGGKGDDTEAFF; cdr3_nt: TGTGCCAGCAGTGCTCCGGGGGGGAAGGGAGATGACACTGAAGCTTTCTTT
v_call: TRBV27; clone_size: .; d_call: TRBD1; j_call: TRBJ2-1; cdr3_aa: CASSLYLDRGDNEQFF; cdr3_nt: TGTGCCAGCAGTTTATATCTGGACAGGGGGGATAATGAGCAGTTCTTC
v_call: TRBV5-1; clone_size: .; d_call: .; j_call: TRBJ1-1; cdr3_aa: CASSLWGPKQNTEAFF; cdr3_nt: TGCGCCAGCAGCTTGTGGGGGCCTAAACAGAACACTGAAGCTTTCTTT
v_call: TRBV19; clone_size: .; d_call: TRBD2; j_call: TRBJ2-7; cdr3_aa: CASSMTGGSREQYF; cdr3_nt: TGTGCCAGTAGTATGACGGGAGGCTCGAGGGAGCAGTACTTC
v_call: TRBV19; clone_size: .; d_call: TRBD1; j_call: TRBJ2-7; cdr3_aa: CASSLDRGYEQYF; cdr3_nt: TGTGCCAGTAGTTTAGACAGGGGATACGAGCAGTACTTC
v_call: TRBV5-1; clone_size: .; d_call: .; j_call: TRBJ2-7; cdr3_aa: CASSLGPVGGTSYEQYF; cdr3_nt: TGCGCCAGCAGCTTGGGACCGGTTGGCGGGACCTCCTACGAGCAGTACTTC
v_call: TRBV5-1; clone_size: .; d_call: .; j_call: TRBJ2-3; cdr3_aa: CASSRSVMGGRTDTQYF; cdr3_nt: TGCGCCAGCAGCCGCTCTGTGATGGGGGGAAGGACAGATACGCAGTATTTT
v_call: TRBV18; clone_size: .; d_call: TRBD2; j_call: TRBJ2-7; cdr3_aa: CASSTQRTSGRAYEQYF; cdr3_nt: TGTGCCAGCTCCACCCAACGGACTAGCGGGAGGGCCTACGAGCAGTACTTC
v_call: TRBV4-1; clone_size: .; d_call: .; j_call: TRBJ1-1; cdr3_aa: CASSLTIGGAENTEAFF; cdr3_nt: TGCGCCAGCAGCCTCACAATAGGGGGGGCGGAAAACACTGAAGCTTTCTTT
v_call: TRBV5-1; clone_size: .; d_call: .; j_call: TRBJ1-4; cdr3_aa: CASGKTEGDEKLFF; cdr3_nt: TGCGCCAGTGGGAAGACGGAGGGAGATGAAAAACTGTTTTTT
v_call: TRBV27; clone_size: .; d_call: .; j_call: TRBJ1-1; cdr3_aa: CASSSDRSSPGTEAFF; cdr3_nt: TGTGCCAGCAGTTCGGACCGGTCCAGTCCGGGGACTGAAGCTTTCTTT
v_call: TRBV28; clone_size: .; d_call: TRBD1; j_call: TRBJ1-1; cdr3_aa: CASRDRGNTEAFF; cdr3_nt: TGTGCCAGCAGGGACAGGGGAAACACTGAAGCTTTCTTT
v_call: TRBV10-3; clone_size: .; d_call: TRBD1; j_call: TRBJ2-7; cdr3_aa: CAISPRDRDSYEQYF; cdr3_nt: TGTGCCATCAGCCCTCGGGACAGGGATTCCTACGAGCAGTACTTC
v_call: TRBV5-6; clone_size: .; d_call: .; j_call: TRBJ2-2; cdr3_aa: CASSLYPWTAQNTGELFF; cdr3_nt: TGTGCCAGCAGCTTGTATCCCTGGACTGCACAGAACACCGGGGAGCTGTTTTTT
v_call: TRBV5-4; clone_size: .; d_call: TRBD2; j_call: TRBJ2-1; cdr3_aa: CASSQTSGRPYYNEQFF; cdr3_nt: TGTGCCAGCAGCCAAACTAGCGGGAGACCCTACTACAATGAGCAGTTCTTC